Listed below are T cell receptor beta chains from one sample, sequenced in a study of blood T cell repertoires in COVID-19. TCRdb's table, derived via immunoSEQ multiplex PCR, lists solely in-frame clones and lacks some. The repertoire holds approximately 240,000 clones, with approximately 86% as singletons. Sequencing was carried out using PBMCs or T cells enriched from blood (not recorded which). These TCRs come from a woman aged 30 to 39 with acute COVID-19. Both conserved end residues are part of each CDR3. A D gene is named only where the DNA matches it firmly. Part of the rows lack a size; the others show once, few, many or a class for expanded clones.

v_gene	j_gene	abundance	d_gene	CDR3nt	CDR3aa
TRBV19	TRBJ1-5	-	TRBD1	TGTGCCAGTAGTGTGACAGGGGGCAATCAGCCCCAGCATTTT	CASSVTGGNQPQHF
TRBV5-8	TRBJ1-1	-	TRBD1	TGTGCCAGCAGACTTGGCCGACAGGGAGGTGGGACTGAAGCTTTCTTT	CASRLGRQGGGTEAFF
TRBV7-9	TRBJ2-3	-	TRBD1	TGTGCCAGCAGCTTTTTTTACAGGGGGCGCACAGATACGCAGTATTTT	CASSFFYRGRTDTQYF
TRBV7-2	TRBJ1-2	-	-	TGTGCCAGCAGCTTACCCCCGAGAAGCGGCTACACCTTC	CASSLPPRSGYTF
TRBV7-2	TRBJ2-5	-	-	TGTGCCAGCAGCTTAGCGGTGGACTGGGACCAAGAGACCCAGTACTTC	CASSLAVDWDQETQYF
TRBV10-2	TRBJ2-7	many	TRBD2	TGCGCCAGCAGTGAAGGACTAGCGGTCTTGGAGCAGTACTTC	CASSEGLAVLEQYF
TRBV5-4	TRBJ2-7	once	TRBD2	TGTGCCAGCAGCCCCCTCGTCCCTAGGGCGGGAGGCAACTACGAGCAGTACTTC	CASSPLVPRAGGNYEQYF
TRBV12-1	TRBJ2-7	-	-	TGTGCCAGCAGCTTTTGGGGCCCTACAGGGGGCGTAGGCGAGCAGTACTTC	CASSFWGPTGGVGEQYF
TRBV28	TRBJ2-1	-	TRBD2	TGTGCCAGCCTTAGCGGGATCACATACAATGAGCAGTTCTTC	CASLSGITYNEQFF
TRBV7-8	TRBJ1-1	-	-	TGTGCCAGCAGCCTCGGACAGTACATGAACACTGAAGCTTTCTTT	CASSLGQYMNTEAFF
TRBV5-5	TRBJ1-3	-	-	TGTGCCAGCAGCTCTATCGTCGGAAACACCATATATTTT	CASSSIVGNTIYF
TRBV2	TRBJ1-5	-	TRBD1	TGTGCCAGCAGTTCCCCGGGACAGGGAAGTCAGCCCCAGCATTTT	CASSSPGQGSQPQHF
TRBV28	TRBJ2-2	-	-	TGTGCCAGCACCTATTCGGGGCGTCGGCGGGGAGCTGTTTTT	CASTYSGRRRGAVF
TRBV19	TRBJ2-3	once	TRBD2	TGTGCCAGTAGCGAGCGGGGAGGGGATACGCAGTATTTT	CASSERGGDTQYF
TRBV5-6	TRBJ2-7	-	TRBD2	TGTGCCAGCAGCTTGGCTTTCGGGGGGAGGGCGGACGAGCAGTACTTC	CASSLAFGGRADEQYF
TRBV3-1/TRBV3-2	TRBJ2-3	-	TRBD2	TGTGCCAGCAGCCAAGGGTCAGCGGGGAACACAGATACGCAGTATTTT	CASSQGSAGNTDTQYF
TRBV5-1	TRBJ2-7	-	TRBD1	TGCGCCAGCAGCCGGGACAGGCCCTACGAGCAGTACTTC	CASSRDRPYEQYF
TRBV4-1	TRBJ1-2	-	TRBD1	TGCGCCAGCAGCCAAGGGACAGGAGGGGGTACGGACTATGGCTACACCTTC	CASSQGTGGGTDYGYTF
TRBV7-9	TRBJ1-2	few	TRBD1	TGTGCCAGCAGCCAAGGGGGATGGGACAGGAAAACGAGCTATGGCTACACCTTC	CASSQGGWDRKTSYGYTF
TRBV11-2	TRBJ2-1	-	TRBD2	TGTGCCAGCAGCTTAGGTCCTAGCGGGGGGGTGGAGCAGTTCTTC	CASSLGPSGGVEQFF
TRBV7-3	TRBJ2-7	-	TRBD2	TGTGCCAGCAGCTTATGGGTGACTAGCGGGAGCGAGCAGTACTTC	CASSLWVTSGSEQYF
TRBV3-1/TRBV3-2	TRBJ1-1	once	TRBD1	TGTGCCAGCAGCCCAACATCGGACAGGCCCGGTTTT	CASSPTSDRPGF
TRBV6-5	TRBJ1-2	-	TRBD1	TGTGCCAGCAGTCCACGCGGACAGGGAAGAGGCTACACCTTC	CASSPRGQGRGYTF
TRBV5-1	TRBJ2-2	-	TRBD1	TGCGCCAGCAGGCGACAGGGTGACGGGGAGCTGTTTTTT	CASRRQGDGELFF
TRBV9	TRBJ2-1	-	TRBD2	TGTGCCAGCAGCGTAGAACCTAGCGGGGGTCCAAAGGGGTCGCAGTTCTTC	CASSVEPSGGPKGSQFF
TRBV7-2	TRBJ2-1	-	TRBD2	TGTGCCAGCAGCTTAAACAGCGGGAGAAGTCCCTACAATGAGCAGTTCTTC	CASSLNSGRSPYNEQFF
TRBV29-1	TRBJ2-7	-	TRBD2	TGCAGCGTTGAAGAAACTAGCGGGTACTCCTACGAGCAGTACTTC	CSVEETSGYSYEQYF
TRBV29-1	TRBJ2-6	-	-	TGCAGCGTTGAACCGCCACAGAGCTCTGGGGCCAACGTCCTGACTTTC	CSVEPPQSSGANVLTF
TRBV4-1	TRBJ2-2	-	TRBD2	TGCGCCAGCAGCCAAGGTCTAGCGGCGAACACCGGGGAGCTGTTTTTT	CASSQGLAANTGELFF